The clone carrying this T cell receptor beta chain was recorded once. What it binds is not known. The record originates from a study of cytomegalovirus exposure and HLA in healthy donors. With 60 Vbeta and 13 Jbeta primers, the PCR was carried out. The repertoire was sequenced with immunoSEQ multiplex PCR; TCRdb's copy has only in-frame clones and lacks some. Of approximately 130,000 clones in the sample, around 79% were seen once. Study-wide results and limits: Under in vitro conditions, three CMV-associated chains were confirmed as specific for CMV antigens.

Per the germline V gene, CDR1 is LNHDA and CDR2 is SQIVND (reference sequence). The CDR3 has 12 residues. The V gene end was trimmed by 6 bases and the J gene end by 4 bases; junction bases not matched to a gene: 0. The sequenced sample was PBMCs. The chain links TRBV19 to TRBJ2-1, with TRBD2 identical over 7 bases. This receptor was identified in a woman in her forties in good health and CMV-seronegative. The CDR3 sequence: CASRGGYNEQFF. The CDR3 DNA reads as TGTGCCAGTAGGGGAGGGTACAATGAGCAGTTCTTC. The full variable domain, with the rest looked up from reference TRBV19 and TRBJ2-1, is DGGITQSPKYLFRKEGQNVTLSCEQNLNHDAMYWYRQDPGQGLRLIYYSQIVNDFQKGDIAEGYSVSREKKESFPLTVTSAQKNPTAFYLCASRGGYNEQFFGPGTRLTVL.